This TCR beta chain was profiled in a study of blood T cell repertoires in COVID-19. Study background: From the United States, Italy and Spain came samples of acute and convalescent COVID-19.

This CDR3 has 14 residues. Per germline, CDR1 SNHLY and CDR2 FYNNEI. V shed 7 bases and J 5 bases; nucleotides not matched to a gene: 6. TCRdb's copy holds only in-frame clones and misses some; the assay was immunoSEQ multiplex PCR. The sample lists about 220,000 clones, about 84% occurring once. This receptor was identified in a human donor in a cohort sampled during active COVID-19. V and J are TRBV2 and TRBJ2-1, with 9 bases fitting TRBD2. Sequencing was performed on peripheral blood. CDR3 in amino acids: CASIAGGENNEQFF. For the CDR3, the DNA is TGTGCCAGCATTGCGGGGGGGGAAAACAATGAGCAGTTCTTC.